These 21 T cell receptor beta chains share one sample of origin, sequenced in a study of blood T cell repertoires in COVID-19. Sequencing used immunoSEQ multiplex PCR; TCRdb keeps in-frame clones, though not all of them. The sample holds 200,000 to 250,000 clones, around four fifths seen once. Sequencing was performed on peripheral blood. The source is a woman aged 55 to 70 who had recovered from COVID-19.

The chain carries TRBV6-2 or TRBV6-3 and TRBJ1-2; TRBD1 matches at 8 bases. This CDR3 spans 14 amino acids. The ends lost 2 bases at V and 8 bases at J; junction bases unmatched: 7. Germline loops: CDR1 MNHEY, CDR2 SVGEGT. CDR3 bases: TGTGCCAGCAGTTACCCGGACAGGGCGGCAGGCTACACCTTC. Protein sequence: CASSYPDRAAGYTF.

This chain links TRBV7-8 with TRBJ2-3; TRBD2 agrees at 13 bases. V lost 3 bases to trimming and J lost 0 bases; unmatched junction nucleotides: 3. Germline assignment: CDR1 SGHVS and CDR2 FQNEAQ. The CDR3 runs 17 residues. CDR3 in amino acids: CASSFLGLAGSTDTQYF. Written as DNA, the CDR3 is TGTGCCAGCAGCTTTTTGGGACTAGCGGGGAGCACAGATACGCAGTATTTT.

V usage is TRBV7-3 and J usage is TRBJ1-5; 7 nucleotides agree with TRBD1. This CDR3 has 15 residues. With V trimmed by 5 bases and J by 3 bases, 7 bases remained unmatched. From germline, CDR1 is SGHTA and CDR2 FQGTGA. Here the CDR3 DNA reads TGTGCCAGCAGCGCCCCGGGACAGATCAATCAGCCCCAGCATTTT. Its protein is CASSAPGQINQPQHF. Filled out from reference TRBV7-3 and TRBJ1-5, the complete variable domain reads GAGVSQTPSNKVTEKGKYVELRCDPISGHTALYWYRQSLGQGPEFLIYFQGTGAADDSGLPNDRFFAVRPEGSVSTLKIQRTERGDSAVYLCASSAPGQINQPQHFGDGTRLSIL.

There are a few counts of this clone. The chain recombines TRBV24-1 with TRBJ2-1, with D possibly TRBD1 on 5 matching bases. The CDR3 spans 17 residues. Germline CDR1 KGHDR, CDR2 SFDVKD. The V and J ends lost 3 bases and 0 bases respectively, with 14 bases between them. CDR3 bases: TGTGCCACCAGTGATGGTATAGGAAGGGGCTCCTACAATGAGCAGTTCTTC. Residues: CATSDGIGRGSYNEQFF.

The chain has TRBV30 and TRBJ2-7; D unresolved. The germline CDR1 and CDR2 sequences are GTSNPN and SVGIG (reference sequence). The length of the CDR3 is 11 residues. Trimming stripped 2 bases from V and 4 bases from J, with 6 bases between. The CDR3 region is CAWSNYYEQYF. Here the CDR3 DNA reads TGTGCCTGGAGTAACTATTACGAGCAGTACTTC.

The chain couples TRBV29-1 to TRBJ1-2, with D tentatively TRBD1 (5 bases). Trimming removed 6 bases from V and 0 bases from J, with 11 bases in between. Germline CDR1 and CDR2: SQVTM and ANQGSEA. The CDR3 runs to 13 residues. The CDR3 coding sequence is TGCAGCGTACGGACAACCCCTAACTATGGCTACACCTTC. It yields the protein CSVRTTPNYGYTF.

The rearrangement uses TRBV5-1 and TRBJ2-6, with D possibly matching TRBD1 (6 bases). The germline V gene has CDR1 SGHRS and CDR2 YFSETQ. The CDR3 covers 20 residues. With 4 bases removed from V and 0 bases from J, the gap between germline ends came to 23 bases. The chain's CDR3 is CASSPNQILQGHSGANVLTF. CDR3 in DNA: TGCGCCAGCAGCCCAAACCAAATATTACAGGGACACTCTGGGGCCAACGTCCTGACTTTC.

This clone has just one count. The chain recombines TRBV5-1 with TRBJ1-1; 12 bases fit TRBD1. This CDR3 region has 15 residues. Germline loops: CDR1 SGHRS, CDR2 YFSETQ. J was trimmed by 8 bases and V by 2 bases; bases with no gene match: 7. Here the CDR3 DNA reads TGCGCCAGCAGCTTCGACGGGACAGGGGGCGGAGAAGCTTTCTTT. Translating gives CASSFDGTGGGEAFF.

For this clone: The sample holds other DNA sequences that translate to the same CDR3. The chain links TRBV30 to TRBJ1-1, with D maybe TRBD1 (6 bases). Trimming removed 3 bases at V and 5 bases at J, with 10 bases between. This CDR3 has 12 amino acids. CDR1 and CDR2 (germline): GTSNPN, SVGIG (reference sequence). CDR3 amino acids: CAWSVRGTEAFF. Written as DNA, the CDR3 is TGTGCCTGGAGCGTAAGGGGGACTGAAGCTTTCTTT.

CDR3 sequence reads: CASSRQGFEQLFF. The DNA of the CDR3 is TGTGCCAGCAGCCGACAGGGATTTGAGCAACTGTTTTTT. The J gene is TRBJ1-4, the V gene TRBV7-2, with 7 positions matching TRBD1. Germline CDR1 and CDR2: SGHTA and FQGNSA. V lost 5 bases to trimming and J lost 12 bases; unmatched junction nucleotides: 9. There are 13 residues in the CDR3.

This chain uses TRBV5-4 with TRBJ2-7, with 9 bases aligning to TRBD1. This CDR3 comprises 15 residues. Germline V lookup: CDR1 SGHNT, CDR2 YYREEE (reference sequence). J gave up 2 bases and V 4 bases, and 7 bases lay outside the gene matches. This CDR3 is CASSPGTGKAYEQYF. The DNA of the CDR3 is TGTGCCAGCAGCCCGGGGACAGGGAAAGCCTACGAGCAGTACTTC. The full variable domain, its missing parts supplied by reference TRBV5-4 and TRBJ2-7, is ETGVTQSPTHLIKTRGQQVTLRCSSQSGHNTVSWYQQALGQGPQFIFQYYREEENGRGNFPPRFSGLQFPNYSSELNVNALELDDSALYLCASSPGTGKAYEQYFGPGTRLTVT.

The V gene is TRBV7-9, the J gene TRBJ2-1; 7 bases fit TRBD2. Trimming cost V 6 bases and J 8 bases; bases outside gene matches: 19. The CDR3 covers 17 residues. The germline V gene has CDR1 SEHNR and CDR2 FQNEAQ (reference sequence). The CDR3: CASRLSHDERGGYEQFF. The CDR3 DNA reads TGTGCCAGCAGACTTTCCCATGATGAGCGGGGAGGATATGAGCAGTTCTTC.

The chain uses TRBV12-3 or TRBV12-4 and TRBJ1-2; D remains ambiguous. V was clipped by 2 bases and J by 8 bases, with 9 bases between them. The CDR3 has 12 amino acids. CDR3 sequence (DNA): TGTGCCAGCAGTTTATGGGCCCGCGGCTACACCTTC. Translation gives CASSLWARGYTF.

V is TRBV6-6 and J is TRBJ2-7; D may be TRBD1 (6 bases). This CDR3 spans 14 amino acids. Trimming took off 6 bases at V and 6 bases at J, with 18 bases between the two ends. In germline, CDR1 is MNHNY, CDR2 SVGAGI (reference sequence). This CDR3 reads CASRSGTFPLEQYF. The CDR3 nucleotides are TGTGCCAGCAGGTCCGGGACATTCCCTCTCGAGCAGTACTTC.

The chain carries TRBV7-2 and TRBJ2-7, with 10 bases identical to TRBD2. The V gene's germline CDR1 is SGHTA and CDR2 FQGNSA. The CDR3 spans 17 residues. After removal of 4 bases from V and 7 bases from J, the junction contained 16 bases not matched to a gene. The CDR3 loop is CASSSRGSSGGAQEQYF. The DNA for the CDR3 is TGTGCCAGCAGCTCCCGGGGGTCCAGCGGGGGGGCCCAAGAGCAGTACTTC.

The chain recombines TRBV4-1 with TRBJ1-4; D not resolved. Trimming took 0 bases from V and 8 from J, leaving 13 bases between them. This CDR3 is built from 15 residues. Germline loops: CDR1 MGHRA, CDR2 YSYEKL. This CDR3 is CASSQDAEGGEKLFF. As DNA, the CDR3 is TGCGCCAGCAGCCAAGATGCGGAGGGAGGCGAAAAACTGTTTTTT.

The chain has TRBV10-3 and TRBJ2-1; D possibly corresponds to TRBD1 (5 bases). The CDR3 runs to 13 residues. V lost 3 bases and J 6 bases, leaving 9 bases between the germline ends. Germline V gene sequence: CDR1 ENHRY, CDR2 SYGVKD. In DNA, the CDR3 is TGTGCCATCAGTGATCAAGGGGTCAATGAGCAGTTCTTC. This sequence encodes CAISDQGVNEQFF.

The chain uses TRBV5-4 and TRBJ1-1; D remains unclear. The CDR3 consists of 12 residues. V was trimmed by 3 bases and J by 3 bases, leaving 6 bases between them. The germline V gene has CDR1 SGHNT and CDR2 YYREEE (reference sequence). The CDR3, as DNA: TGTGCCAGCAGCTCAACAGACACTGAAGCTTTCTTT. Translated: CASSSTDTEAFF.

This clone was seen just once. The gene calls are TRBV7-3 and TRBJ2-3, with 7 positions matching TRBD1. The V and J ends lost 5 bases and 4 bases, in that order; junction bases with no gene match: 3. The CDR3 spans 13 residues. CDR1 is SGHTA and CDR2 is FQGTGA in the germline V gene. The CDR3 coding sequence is TGTGCCAGCAGCAGAGGGACAGCAGATACGCAGTATTTT. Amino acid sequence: CASSRGTADTQYF.

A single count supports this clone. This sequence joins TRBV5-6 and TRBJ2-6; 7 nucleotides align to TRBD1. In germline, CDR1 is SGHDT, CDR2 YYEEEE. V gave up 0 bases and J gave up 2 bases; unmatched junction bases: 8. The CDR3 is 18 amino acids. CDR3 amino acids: CASSLVGRGKAGANVLTF. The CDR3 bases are TGTGCCAGCAGCTTGGTGGGCAGGGGGAAGGCTGGGGCCAACGTCCTGACTTTC. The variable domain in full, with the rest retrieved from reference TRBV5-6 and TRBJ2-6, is DAGVTQSPTHLIKTRGQQVTLRCSPKSGHDTVSWYQQALGQGPQFIFQYYEEEERQRGNFPDRFSGHQFPNYSSELNVNALLLGDSALYLCASSLVGRGKAGANVLTFGAGSRLTVL.

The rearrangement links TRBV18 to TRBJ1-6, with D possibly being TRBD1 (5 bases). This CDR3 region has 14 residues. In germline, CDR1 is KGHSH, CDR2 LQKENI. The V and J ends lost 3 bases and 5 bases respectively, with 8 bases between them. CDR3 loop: CASSPGGNNSPLHF. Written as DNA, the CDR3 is TGTGCCAGCTCACCGGGGGGTAATAATTCACCCCTCCACTTT.